This TCR beta chain came from a study of monozygotic twins with cystic fibrosis (dated by TCRdb to 2020 to 2023). A note on the overall study: Barcoded libraries were prepared with around 15 PCR cycles from roughly 3 micrograms of fragmented DNA. TCR beta repertoires were compared within and between 16 monozygotic twin pairs with cystic fibrosis so that genetic influence on V and J gene usage could be assessed. The cohort comprised ten female and six male twin pairs aged roughly 2.0 to 40 years, median approximately 8.8 years, mostly children and adolescents. On the day blood was drawn, the twins' weight-for-height and FEVPerc (FEV1 disease centile) were ranked against those of the 800 to 1,100 cohort participants. Data for three of the twin pairs had been reported earlier in a different context. What the research found in general, with its limitations: Significantly higher nucleotide-identical clonotype sharing was observed within monozygotic CF twin pairs than between unrelated CF individuals (P = 0.000026, Mann-Whitney). V gene usage was most similar to the co-twin in 13 of 16 pairs, and J usage was most similar to the co-twin in 8 of 16 pairs, which suggests genetic constraints. Simpson clonality was generally low (median around 0.0094), suggesting a naive-dominated repertoire, with higher clonality in the most severely affected patients. The cohort was small, and no association was found between shared CDR3 numbers and age, concordance or disease severity.

About this clone: This clone's antigen is unknown. No much larger clone is present one base from it, and per-base qualities are unavailable.

Following the manufacturer's instructions, TCR beta CDR3 regions were amplified by multiplex PCR with the immunoSEQ immune profiling system. An Illumina NextSeq system was used to carry out the sequencing. In the paper's pipeline: Sequence data were processed on the immunoSEQ Analyzer platform, and clonality was computed as the square root of Simpson's index of productive rearrangements. Similarity in V and J usage was measured by Jensen-Shannon distance, and OLGA was used to compute CDR3 generation probabilities. Shared CDR3 sequences were searched against the immuneACCESS database (August 2020) and VDJdb (December 2020). TCRdb's version of the immuneACCESS table is confined to in-frame rearrangements and falls short of the full clone set. An unresolved V gene accounts for under half of the shortfall where checked; the remainder is of unknown origin. The V and J calls and the clone size are those of that table, but D and trimming were determined from the DNA. The sample table lists about 19,000 clones, 97% of them with a count of one. In total, the top ten clones hold around 1.9% of the sample.

As encoded in the germline V gene (reference sequence), CDR1 is LNHDA while CDR2 is SQIVND. Trimming accounts for 4 bases at V and 3 bases at J, while the number of junction bases matched to no gene is 7. There are 15 amino acids in the CDR3, from cysteine to phenylalanine inclusive. This entry keeps only the CDR3 DNA: 45 bases, framed from base 1. The twin pairs came from the European Cystic Fibrosis Twin and Sibling Study Cohort, which recruited patients from 158 CF clinics across 14 European countries. Zygosity and CFTR genotype were verified in-house, and zygosity was tested by multiplex PCR of nine short tandem repeat loci. Each twin gave a peripheral blood sample, and clinical parameters were documented on that same day of blood sampling. Phenol/chloroform extraction was used to isolate genomic DNA from peripheral blood cells, and the DNA was then kept in TE buffer at 4 degrees C.

This TCR derives from a woman aged 30 to 39 with cystic fibrosis. The sequencing sample was made of blood. The chain links TRBV19 with TRBJ2-7; 9 bases in the junction line up with TRBD2. DNA sequence: TGTGCCAGTAGTACCGGGACAGCGGGGGGCTACGAGCAGTACTTC. Its translation reads: CASSTGTAGGYEQYF.